This T cell receptor beta chain is drawn from a study of response to subunit inactivated influenza vaccine. This clonotype came up once. Its antigen remains unidentified. V shed 5 bases and J 9 bases; nucleotides not matched to a gene: 16. The length of the CDR3 is 17 residues. Germline V gene lookup returns CDR1 MNHEY and CDR2 SMNVEV (reference sequence). TCRdb processed the RT-PCR reads anew with MiXCR; each CDR3 protein has one entry. The table shows 150,000 to 200,000 distinct CDR3 sequences, with about 11% occurring only once. Overall study findings and caveats: Seasonal influenza vaccination, on each occasion, was suggested by the authors to recruit few new T cells.

This receptor was obtained from a man aged 45-69 years who received an inactivated influenza vaccine. V is TRBV27 and J is TRBJ2-1; 10 bases align to TRBD2. This specimen consisted of CD8+ T cells sorted from PBMCs, obtained less than 30 months after vaccination. CDR3 sequence: CASSLNVGLAGDSEQFF. The CDR3 nucleotides are TGTGCCAGCAGTCTCAACGTGGGGCTAGCGGGAGATAGTGAGCAGTTCTTC.